One sample yielded the 30 T cell receptor beta chains listed below, sequenced in a study of T cell repertoires in cytomegalovirus infection. MiXCR was run by TCRdb on the reads, yielding one entry per CDR3 protein. Counted here are around 550,000 distinct CDR3 sequences, about a quarter occurring once; the ten biggest clones make up roughly 13%. Input material: PBMCs. These receptors were obtained from a human donor in good health (CMV status not recorded). Some clones in this sample may be carry-over from other donors' samples.

Only a few counts were recorded for this clonotype. The J gene is TRBJ1-2, the V gene TRBV7-6; TRBD1 aligns across 9 bases. The length of the CDR3 is 14 residues. V gave up 5 bases and J gave up 8 bases; unmatched junction bases: 9. In germline, CDR1 is SGHVS, CDR2 FNYEAQ. This chain's CDR3 is CASSPGTGYRGYTF. CDR3 DNA sequence: TGTGCCAGCAGCCCCGGGACAGGGTATCGAGGCTACACCTTC.

This clonotype has more than one count but fewer than ten. The rearrangement uses TRBV27 and TRBJ2-3; no definite D call. The CDR3 is 17 amino acids. Trimming left V 2 bases short and J 1 base short, with 16 bases between. Germline values: CDR1 MNHEY, CDR2 SMNVEV (reference sequence). As DNA, the CDR3 is TGTGCCAGCAGTTTAGAGTCGAACGGGTATCGCACAGATACGCAGTATTTT. Translation: CASSLESNGYRTDTQYF.

In its sample, this clonotype was seen a few times. The J gene is TRBJ1-1, the V gene TRBV28, with D tentatively TRBD1 (5 bases). V dropped 2 bases and J dropped 1 base, with 14 bases sitting between them. CDR1 and CDR2 (germline): MDHEN, SYDVKM. This CDR3 region has 16 residues. In nucleotides, the CDR3 is TGTGCCAGCAGTTTAAGCAGGGTCGGTAGGAACACTGAAGCTTTCTTT. It translates to CASSLSRVGRNTEAFF. Full variable domain (remainder filled in from reference TRBV28 and TRBJ1-1): DVKVTQSSRYLVKRTGEKVFLECVQDMDHENMFWYRQDPGLGLRLIYFSYDVKMKEKGDIPEGYSVSREKKERFSLILESASTNQTSMYLCASSLSRVGRNTEAFFGQGTRLTVV.

The CDR3: CAWSVKAYEQYF. The CDR3, as DNA: TGTGCCTGGAGTGTAAAGGCCTACGAGCAGTACTTC. The chain links TRBV30 to TRBJ2-7; D gene ambiguous. Germline CDR1 is GTSNPN and CDR2 is SVGIG (reference sequence). V lost 0 bases to trimming and J lost 2 bases, with 5 bases between them. CDR3 size: 12 residues.

In its sample, this clonotype ranks as medium-sized (0.01 to 0.1%). The chain combines TRBV7-2 with TRBJ2-5; TRBD2 aligns across 10 bases. The trim removed 4 bases at V and 5 bases at J, leaving 7 bases unmatched. CDR1 and CDR2 (germline): SGHTA, FQGNSA. The CDR3 loop spans 15 amino acids. CDR3 DNA: TGTGCCAGCAGCTCAACCCCTAGCGGGGGCGAGACCCAGTACTTC. Its translation: CASSSTPSGGETQYF.

This sequence joins TRBV7-9 and TRBJ2-7; no clear D gene. Per the germline V gene, CDR1 is SEHNR and CDR2 is FQNEAQ (reference sequence). The CDR3 sequence is 12 residues long. V gave up 5 bases and J gave up 1 base, with 6 bases separating them. The CDR3 loop is CASSPGSYEQYV. The CDR3 DNA is TGTGCCAGCAGCCCAGGATCCTACGAGCAGTACGTC.

Many counts were recorded for this clonotype. The chain carries TRBV12-3 or TRBV12-4 and TRBJ2-2; no definite D call. This CDR3 is built from 12 residues. The ends were cut back, 5 bases at V and 7 bases at J, with 8 bases in the middle. The CDR3 here is CASSDGLGELFF. The CDR3 coding sequence is TGTGCCAGCAGTGACGGCCTCGGGGAGCTGTTTTTT.

This clonotype was observed a handful of times. This sequence joins TRBV28 and TRBJ2-7; 10 nucleotides match TRBD1. Germline-derived CDR1 and CDR2 are MDHEN and SYDVKM. V shed 6 bases and J 1 base; nucleotides not matched to a gene: 9. This CDR3 contains 16 residues. CDR3 DNA sequence: TGTGCCAGCAGCCCGGTGGGACAGGGGCGATCCTACGAGCAGTACTTC. It is translated as CASSPVGQGRSYEQYF.

This clonotype was counted a few times. This chain uses TRBV6-5 with TRBJ2-2, with 10 bases matching TRBD2. The trim removed 6 bases at V and 7 bases at J, leaving 5 bases unmatched. The CDR3 runs 14 residues. The germline V gene encodes CDR1 MNHEY and CDR2 SVGAGI. The CDR3 nucleotides read TGTGCCAGCAGGCTAGCGGGAGTTCACGGGGAGCTGTTTTTT. Encoded protein: CASRLAGVHGELFF.

The sample holds many counts of this clonotype. The V and J genes are TRBV7-2 and TRBJ2-7; D might be TRBD2 (7 bases). V was pared by 6 bases and J by 0 bases, with 15 bases between. CDR1 SGHTA and CDR2 FQGNSA come from the germline V gene. CDR3 length: 15 residues. As DNA, the CDR3 is TGTGCCAGCAGGGGGGGGGGCTCGAGCTCCTACGAGCAGTACTTC. Encoded protein: CASRGGGSSSYEQYF.

V and J are TRBV7-9 and TRBJ2-1; 8 nucleotides line up with TRBD2. The CDR3 has 14 amino acids. Looked up from germline, CDR1 is SEHNR and CDR2 is FQNEAQ (reference sequence). V was pared by 3 bases and J by 8 bases, with 6 bases of the junction left unmatched. The CDR3 reads CASSFGTSLDEQFF. The CDR3 nucleotides are TGTGCCAGCAGCTTCGGGACTAGTCTTGATGAGCAGTTCTTC.

This sequence joins TRBV10-3 and TRBJ2-7; perhaps D is TRBD1 or TRBD2 (7 bases each). Germline V gives CDR1 ENHRY, CDR2 SYGVKD. This CDR3 spans 13 amino acids. Trimming stripped 10 bases from V and 3 bases from J, with 16 bases between. In nucleotides, the CDR3 is TGTGCCACTGGGGAGGGGGCAGTCTACGAGCAGTACGTC. Its protein product is CATGEGAVYEQYV.

CDR3 coding DNA: TGCAGCGTTTTGGAGGTGGGCAGGGGGAATGAAAAACTGTTTTTT. Translating it yields CSVLEVGRGNEKLFF. V usage is TRBV29-1 and J usage is TRBJ1-4; TRBD1 matches at 7 bases. This CDR3 has 15 amino acids. Trimming took 5 bases from V and 5 from J; bases not matched to a gene: 11. In germline, CDR1 is SQVTM, CDR2 ANQGSEA.

The rearrangement joins TRBV27 to TRBJ2-3; 9 nucleotides agree with TRBD1. CDR3 length: 20 amino acids. Per germline, CDR1 MNHEY and CDR2 SMNVEV (reference sequence). With 5 bases clipped from V and 1 base from J, the junction kept 19 bases outside the gene matches. Here the CDR3 DNA reads TGTGCCAGCAGTAGCCCCACAGGGGGCGAGGGGCATTTCCGCACAGATACGCAGTATTTT. It encodes CASSSPTGGEGHFRTDTQYF.

The V gene is TRBV11-3, the J gene TRBJ2-5; TRBD2 might be the D (5 bases). V dropped 5 bases and J dropped 5 bases, with 15 bases sitting between them. In germline, CDR1 is SGHNT, CDR2 YENEEA. This CDR3 is built from 14 residues. The CDR3 DNA reads as TGTGCCAGCAGCCCCCGAGAACGAGGGGAGACCCAGTACTTC. This encodes CASSPRERGETQYF. Based on the CDR3 plus reference TRBV11-3 and TRBJ2-5, the full variable domain is EAGVVQSPRYKIIEKKQPVAFWCNPISGHNTLYWYLQNLGQGPELLIRYENEEAVDDSQLPKDRFSAERLKGVDSTLKIQPAELGDSAVYLCASSPRERGETQYFGPGTRLLVL.

This clonotype was counted a few times. This chain joins TRBV7-2 and TRBJ2-1; D gene uncertain. V gave up 1 base and J gave up 6 bases, with 16 bases separating them. The CDR3 has 16 amino acids. Germline V lookup: CDR1 SGHTA, CDR2 FQGNSA. The CDR3 coding sequence is TGTGCCAGCAGCTTAGAGCTAATTGCTCTGTTCAATGAGCAGTTCTTC. It specifies CASSLELIALFNEQFF. Full variable domain (outside the CDR3, taken from reference TRBV7-2 and TRBJ2-1): GAGVSQSPSNKVTEKGKDVELRCDPISGHTALYWYRQSLGQGLEFLIYFQGNSAPDKSGLPSDRFSAERTGGSVSTLTIQRTQQEDSAVYLCASSLELIALFNEQFFGPGTRLTVL.

The gene calls are TRBV28 and TRBJ1-5; 9 bases fit TRBD1. V lost 7 bases and J lost 7; bases outside the gene matches: 11. Germline CDR1 reads MDHEN; CDR2 reads SYDVKM. The CDR3 length is 15 residues. The CDR3 reads CASNEPGQGYQPQHF. The CDR3 nucleotides are TGTGCCAGCAATGAACCGGGACAGGGATACCAGCCCCAGCATTTT. Together with reference TRBV28 and TRBJ1-5, the CDR3 gives the full variable domain: DVKVTQSSRYLVKRTGEKVFLECVQDMDHENMFWYRQDPGLGLRLIYFSYDVKMKEKGDIPEGYSVSREKKERFSLILESASTNQTSMYLCASNEPGQGYQPQHFGDGTRLSIL.

This clonotype was seen ten or more times. The chain has TRBV7-6 and TRBJ2-2; 7 bases are shared with TRBD2. V was pared by 1 base and J by 4 bases, with 6 bases of the junction left unmatched. There are 16 residues in the CDR3. Germline CDR1 is SGHVS and CDR2 is FNYEAQ. In nucleotides, the CDR3 is TGTGCCAGCAGCTTAGTTGTCGGCGGGGGCACCGGGGAGCTGTTTTTT. Its translation: CASSLVVGGGTGELFF.

There are a few counts of this clonotype. The chain uses TRBV11-3 and TRBJ1-2; 7 bases match TRBD1. Germline V gene sequence: CDR1 SGHNT, CDR2 YENEEA. With V trimmed by 1 base and J by 5 bases, 4 bases remained unmatched. This CDR3 is 14 amino acids long. The CDR3 DNA follows: TGTGCCAGCAGCTTAGCTGACAGGGAGTATGGCTACACCTTC. This sequence encodes CASSLADREYGYTF.

The table lists this clonotype with a few counts. This chain connects TRBV7-9 to TRBJ2-3; the D is unclear. CDR1 SEHNR and CDR2 FQNEAQ come from the germline V gene (reference sequence). This CDR3 spans 13 amino acids. The V end was cut by 5 bases, the J end by 0 bases, with 6 bases between. CDR3 loop: CASSPKSTDTQYF. The CDR3 DNA is TGTGCCAGCAGCCCAAAAAGCACAGATACGCAGTATTTT.

The table lists this clonotype with many counts. The CDR3 coding sequence is TGTGCCAGCAGTTCAACAGGGTACACTGAAGCTTTCTTT. It codes for CASSSTGYTEAFF. The chain is built from TRBV12-3 or TRBV12-4 and TRBJ1-1; weak D call: TRBD1 (6 bases). The CDR3 loop spans 13 amino acids. Trimming removed 4 bases at V and 3 bases at J, with 9 bases between.

The J gene is TRBJ1-1, the V gene TRBV6-1; 7 nucleotides align to TRBD1. V dropped 7 bases and J dropped 4; count of bases not matched to a gene: 9. Germline V gene lookup returns CDR1 MNHNS and CDR2 SASEGT. There are 14 residues in the CDR3. CDR3 sequence (DNA): TGTGCCAGCAATAAGCAGGGGGGGAGCACTGAAGCTTTCTTT. It is translated as CASNKQGGSTEAFF.

The rearrangement links TRBV29-1 to TRBJ2-6; D may be TRBD1 (7 bases). V was clipped by 4 bases and J by 3 bases, with 10 bases between them. Germline V gives CDR1 SQVTM, CDR2 ANQGSEA. This CDR3 contains 14 residues. The CDR3 region is CSVGGDSGANVLTF. The DNA of the CDR3 is TGCAGCGTTGGGGGGGACAGTGGGGCCAACGTCCTGACTTTC.

This clonotype turned up a few times. The chain couples TRBV7-2 to TRBJ2-3, with D maybe TRBD2 (5 bases). CDR3 size: 15 residues. Germline V lookup: CDR1 SGHTA, CDR2 FQGNSA. The ends were cut back, 3 bases at V and 4 bases at J, with 14 bases in the middle. DNA for the CDR3: TGTGCCAGCAGCTTCTCCTCCACTAGGGCAGATACGCAGTATTTT. As protein: CASSFSSTRADTQYF. Full variable domain (remainder filled in from reference TRBV7-2 and TRBJ2-3): GAGVSQSPSNKVTEKGKDVELRCDPISGHTALYWYRQSLGQGLEFLIYFQGNSAPDKSGLPSDRFSAERTGGSVSTLTIQRTQQEDSAVYLCASSFSSTRADTQYFGPGTRLTVL.

This clonotype has a count of ten or more. The rearrangement joins TRBV7-2 to TRBJ2-6, with D perhaps matching TRBD2 (6 bases). Trimming pared 3 bases from V and 0 bases from J, leaving 12 bases between. This CDR3 region has 17 residues. From germline, CDR1 is SGHTA and CDR2 FQGNSA. The CDR3 coding sequence is TGTGCCAGCAGCTTTGGGGGACTGCTCTCTGGGGCCAACGTCCTGACTTTC. Protein: CASSFGGLLSGANVLTF. The full variable domain, with the rest looked up from reference TRBV7-2 and TRBJ2-6, is GAGVSQSPSNKVTEKGKDVELRCDPISGHTALYWYRQSLGQGLEFLIYFQGNSAPDKSGLPSDRFSAERTGGSVSTLTIQRTQQEDSAVYLCASSFGGLLSGANVLTFGAGSRLTVL.

This clonotype was detected a few times. This chain joins TRBV12-3 or TRBV12-4 and TRBJ2-1, with TRBD2 identical over 13 bases. With V trimmed by 5 bases and J by 9 bases, 7 bases remained unmatched. The CDR3 totals 15 residues. In DNA, the CDR3 is TGTGCCAGCAGTCCGCGACTAGCGGGAGGCTTTGAGCAGTTCTTC. It encodes CASSPRLAGGFEQFF.

This clonotype was found many times. The gene calls are TRBV7-6 and TRBJ2-1; no reliable D call. V lost 5 bases to trimming and J lost 7 bases, with 15 bases between them. The CDR3 spans 14 residues. CDR1 and CDR2 from the germline V gene are SGHVS and FNYEAQ. CDR3 protein: CASSQHERANEQFF. The CDR3 DNA sequence: TGTGCCAGCAGCCAGCACGAGAGAGCGAATGAGCAGTTCTTC.

This clonotype was counted many times. The V and J genes are TRBV7-8 and TRBJ1-4; TRBD1 aligns across 11 bases. Per the germline V gene, CDR1 is SGHVS and CDR2 is FQNEAQ. CDR3 length equals 16 residues. J was trimmed by 5 bases and V by 5 bases; bases with no gene match: 7. The CDR3 DNA is TGTGCCAGCAGCAACCTTTGGGACAGGGGGAATGAAAAACTGTTTTTT. This sequence encodes CASSNLWDRGNEKLFF.

V usage is TRBV27 and J usage is TRBJ1-1; D not certain. Germline CDR1 is MNHEY and CDR2 is SMNVEV (reference sequence). The V gene lost 5 bases and the J gene lost 0 bases, with 19 bases spanning the gap. This CDR3 has 17 amino acids. CDR3 loop: CASSARVRSDLNTEAFF. CDR3 DNA sequence: TGTGCCAGCAGTGCTAGAGTGAGGTCAGATCTGAACACTGAAGCTTTCTTT.

The table lists this clonotype with many counts. The gene calls are TRBV14 and TRBJ1-1, with D possibly being TRBD1 (6 bases). The CDR3 totals 14 residues. The V end was cut by 2 bases, the J end by 6 bases, with 13 bases between. Germline V gene lookup returns CDR1 SGHDN and CDR2 FVKESK. CDR3 coding DNA: TGTGCCAGCAGCCAACGTTTACAGGGCGCTGAAGCTTTCTTT. The encoded protein is CASSQRLQGAEAFF.